The 30 T cell receptor beta chains below were found in one sample sequenced in a study of T cell responses to AZD1222 COVID-19 vaccine. TCRdb keeps only in-frame clones here, not all; method: immunoSEQ multiplex PCR. In the table there are 85,000 to 90,000 clones, over 75% of which are singletons. The source was peripheral blood, collected on day 0 of AZD1222 vaccination. These receptors came from an adult in good health.

This clone was observed a handful of times. V usage is TRBV19 and J usage is TRBJ1-5, with 9 bases that match TRBD1. Per the germline V gene, CDR1 is LNHDA and CDR2 is SQIVND (reference sequence). V lost 7 bases to trimming and J lost 6 bases; unmatched junction nucleotides: 10. The CDR3 runs to 15 residues. The CDR3 spells CASNHGQGPTQPQHF. CDR3 DNA: TGTGCCAGTAACCATGGACAGGGGCCCACTCAGCCCCAGCATTTT. Full variable domain (outside the CDR3, taken from reference TRBV19 and TRBJ1-5): DGGITQSPKYLFRKEGQNVTLSCEQNLNHDAMYWYRQDPGQGLRLIYYSQIVNDFQKGDIAEGYSVSREKKESFPLTVTSAQKNPTAFYLCASNHGQGPTQPQHFGDGTRLSIL.

V is TRBV7-6 and J is TRBJ2-6; TRBD1 matches at 11 bases. After removal of 8 bases from V and 1 base from J, the junction contained 7 bases not matched to a gene. Germline V CDR1 and CDR2: SGHVS, FNYEAQ. This CDR3 is 17 amino acids long. CDR3 amino acids: CASRPGQGGSGANVLTF. The CDR3 coding sequence is TGTGCCAGCCGGCCGGGACAGGGGGGTTCTGGGGCCAACGTCCTGACTTTC.

A few counts support this clone. V usage is TRBV3-1 (or the pseudogene TRBV3-2) and J usage is TRBJ2-7; D gene unclear. V lost 4 bases, J lost 0 bases, and 10 bases lay in between. This CDR3 is 14 amino acids long. Germline V gene lookup returns CDR1 LGHDT and CDR2 YNNKEL (reference sequence). Here the CDR3 DNA reads TGTGCCAGCAGCCTCGGGCAAAGCTCCTACGAGCAGTACTTC. Its protein is CASSLGQSSYEQYF.

This chain connects TRBV6-4 to TRBJ2-1; 15 nucleotides line up with TRBD2. J lost 8 bases, V lost 2 bases, and 7 bases had no gene match. This CDR3 is 17 amino acids long. CDR1 and CDR2 from the germline V gene are MRHNA and SNTAGT. CDR3 sequence reads: CASSDRGLAGGHDEQFF. In DNA, the CDR3 is TGTGCCAGCAGTGACCGCGGACTAGCGGGAGGGCATGATGAGCAGTTCTTC.

V usage is TRBV6-5 and J usage is TRBJ1-3; the D is unclear. With 6 bases removed from V and 0 bases from J, the gap between germline ends came to 12 bases. CDR1 MNHEY and CDR2 SVGAGI come from the germline V gene. This CDR3 has 15 residues. CDR3 nucleotides: TGTGCCAGCAGCCACCAGCCAGGCTCTGGAAACACCATATATTTT. Translation gives CASSHQPGSGNTIYF.

This clone was detected only once. The CDR3 region is CASSEGQGRGNTEAFF. CDR3 bases: TGTGCCAGCAGTGAAGGACAGGGAAGAGGGAACACTGAAGCTTTCTTT. This sequence joins TRBV6-1 and TRBJ1-1, with 7 bases lining up with TRBD1. This CDR3 has 16 residues. V trimming: 1 base; J trimming: 1 base; junction bases outside the gene matches: 6. Per the germline V gene, CDR1 is MNHNS and CDR2 is SASEGT.

In this sample, this clone turned up once. The V gene is TRBV7-3, the J gene TRBJ1-5; D gene uncertain. The CDR3 consists of 13 residues. The V gene's germline CDR1 is SGHTA and CDR2 FQGTGA. The germline V and J ends were trimmed by 5 bases and 6 bases, with 11 bases remaining between them. In nucleotides, the CDR3 is TGTGCCAGCAGCCCGAACCATGGTCAGCCCCAGCATTTT. This gives the protein CASSPNHGQPQHF.

The rearrangement joins TRBV27 to TRBJ2-7; D may be TRBD1 or TRBD2 (5 bases each). Germline V gene sequence: CDR1 MNHEY, CDR2 SMNVEV (reference sequence). V gave up 7 bases and J gave up 2 bases, with 12 bases separating them. The CDR3 sequence is 13 residues long. The CDR3 coding sequence is TGTGCCAGCAAAAGACGGGGACCCTACGAGCAGTACTTC. The encoded protein is CASKRRGPYEQYF.

V is TRBV5-4 and J is TRBJ2-1, with 9 bases matching TRBD2. V lost 2 bases, J lost 3 bases, and 15 bases stayed unmatched. The V gene's germline CDR1 is SGHNT and CDR2 YYREEE (reference sequence). The CDR3 loop spans 19 amino acids. The CDR3 here is CASSFGLAGSPMGYNEQFF. The CDR3 DNA is TGTGCCAGCAGCTTTGGGCTAGCGGGAAGCCCAATGGGCTACAATGAGCAGTTCTTC.

The chain has TRBV13 and TRBJ2-7; TRBD2 matches at 14 bases. V was pared by 6 bases and J by 2 bases, with 12 bases of the junction left unmatched. CDR3 length equals 18 residues. Looked up from germline, CDR1 is PRHDT and CDR2 is FYEKMQ (reference sequence). Written as DNA, the CDR3 is TGTGCCAGCAGTAAATTCGGGACTAGCGGGAGCAAAACCTACGAGCAGTACTTC. Amino acid sequence: CASSKFGTSGSKTYEQYF.

CDR3 sequence (DNA): TGTGCCAGCAGCCCCCCGCTATCCCCGGGGGTTCACTATGGCTACACCTTC. Amino acid sequence: CASSPPLSPGVHYGYTF. This chain connects TRBV7-9 to TRBJ1-2; tentative D call: TRBD1 (5 bases). The CDR3 is 17 residues long. Trimming removed 5 bases from V and 3 bases from J, with 22 bases in between. CDR1 SEHNR and CDR2 FQNEAQ come from the germline V gene (reference sequence).

The chain has TRBV28 and TRBJ2-7; 11 nucleotides match TRBD1. V trimming: 6 bases; J trimming: 7 bases; junction bases outside the gene matches: 2. Germline V gene sequence: CDR1 MDHEN, CDR2 SYDVKM. This CDR3 has 12 residues. This CDR3 is CASRGTGGEQYF. The CDR3 DNA is TGTGCCAGCAGGGGGACAGGGGGGGAGCAGTACTTC.

V and J are TRBV10-3 and TRBJ2-7; D tentatively fits TRBD1 or TRBD2 (5 bases each). V shed 2 bases and J shed 7 bases, with 15 bases lying between them. Germline-derived CDR1 and CDR2 are ENHRY and SYGVKD. The CDR3 spans 14 residues. As DNA, the CDR3 is TGTGCCATCAGTGAGAGGCAGGGCTGGGGGGAGCAGTACTTC. Translating gives CAISERQGWGEQYF.

The chain uses TRBV15 and TRBJ2-7; D may correspond to TRBD1 or TRBD2 (6 bases each). Trimming removed 0 bases at V and 7 bases at J, with 19 bases between. Per the germline V gene, CDR1 is LNHNV and CDR2 is YYDKDF (reference sequence). This CDR3 region has 16 residues. The CDR3 DNA reads as TGTGCCACCAGCAGAGATTCGGGGGCTCGGGGGCGGGAGCAGTACTTC. Translating gives CATSRDSGARGREQYF.

The chain recombines TRBV3-1 (or the pseudogene TRBV3-2) with TRBJ2-3; D might be TRBD1 (5 bases). Deletions cut 8 bases from V and 5 bases from J, with 11 bases between. Germline lookup yields CDR1 LGHDT and CDR2 YNNKEL (reference sequence). This CDR3 spans 12 amino acids. The CDR3 coding sequence is TGTGCCAGCGGGGCTACCGGAGATACGCAGTATTTT. As protein: CASGATGDTQYF.

The rearrangement links TRBV4-2 to TRBJ2-2, with a weak D call TRBD2 (5 bases). The length of the CDR3 is 16 residues. Germline loops: CDR1 LGHNA, CDR2 YNFKEQ. V gave up 0 bases and J gave up 7 bases, with 15 bases separating them. This chain's CDR3 is CASSQDSTGKVGELFF. As DNA, the CDR3 is TGTGCCAGCAGCCAAGATTCGACGGGGAAGGTCGGGGAGCTGTTTTTT.

V is TRBV11-2 and J is TRBJ2-1; 12 nucleotides line up with TRBD2. The CDR3 has 18 residues. The germline V gene has CDR1 SGHAT and CDR2 FQNNGV. The ends lost 3 bases at V and 3 bases at J; junction bases unmatched: 9. CDR3 coding DNA: TGTGCCAGCAGCTTCTCGACTAGCGGGAGACCTCTCTACAATGAGCAGTTCTTC. Encoded protein: CASSFSTSGRPLYNEQFF.

The rearrangement joins TRBV27 to TRBJ2-5; perhaps TRBD2 as D (6 bases). CDR1 and CDR2 (germline): MNHEY, SMNVEV (reference sequence). This CDR3 has 11 amino acids. V was pared by 8 bases and J by 3 bases, with 7 bases between. The CDR3 sequence is CASGRKETQYF. Written as DNA, the CDR3 is TGTGCCAGCGGGAGGAAAGAGACCCAGTACTTC.

The gene calls are TRBV7-8 and TRBJ2-7; 13 bases are a match to TRBD2. The germline V gene has CDR1 SGHVS and CDR2 FQNEAQ. With 3 bases clipped from V and 4 bases from J, the junction kept 6 bases outside the gene matches. The CDR3 extends over 16 amino acids. The CDR3 nucleotides read TGTGCCAGCAGCTTCCCCGGGACTAGCGGGATGTACGAGCAGTACTTC. This encodes CASSFPGTSGMYEQYF.

The rearrangement links TRBV19 to TRBJ2-2; 9 bases align to TRBD2. Germline assignment: CDR1 LNHDA and CDR2 SQIVND (reference sequence). This CDR3 spans 16 amino acids. V shed 3 bases and J 6 bases; nucleotides not matched to a gene: 8. CDR3: CASSISGGRAAGELFF. CDR3 sequence (DNA): TGTGCCAGTAGTATCTCTGGCGGGAGGGCCGCCGGGGAGCTGTTTTTT.

The gene calls are TRBV19 and TRBJ1-5, with 11 bases aligning to TRBD1. Losses at the gene ends were 4 bases for V and 4 bases for J; bases not matched to a gene: 3. Per the germline V gene, CDR1 is LNHDA and CDR2 is SQIVND (reference sequence). This CDR3 region has 15 residues. The CDR3 loop is CASSNGQGANQPQHF. CDR3 nucleotide sequence: TGTGCCAGTAGTAACGGACAGGGGGCGAATCAGCCCCAGCATTTT.

This chain connects TRBV7-3 to TRBJ2-1; the D gene is possibly TRBD2 (5 bases). Deletions cut 2 bases from V and 0 bases from J, with 11 bases between. The CDR3 has 16 amino acids. Germline V gene sequence: CDR1 SGHTA, CDR2 FQGTGA. CDR3 region: CASSLSAGSSYNEQFF. The CDR3, as DNA: TGTGCCAGCAGCTTATCAGCTGGGAGCTCCTACAATGAGCAGTTCTTC.

This clone has just one count. The genes are TRBV6-2 or TRBV6-3 and TRBJ2-7; 8 bases agree with TRBD2. The CDR3 length is 15 residues. In germline, CDR1 is MNHEY, CDR2 SVGEGT. The V segment lost 6 bases and the J segment 6 bases; nucleotides outside the gene matches: 13. The CDR3 bases are TGTGCCAGCAGCGGACGACTAGCGCCTCCGTCCGAGCAGTACTTC. Protein product: CASSGRLAPPSEQYF.

The gene calls are TRBV5-6 and TRBJ2-7, with TRBD2 identical over 9 bases. V gave up 4 bases and J gave up 1 base; unmatched junction bases: 6. CDR1 is SGHDT and CDR2 is YYEEEE in the germline V gene. The CDR3 extends over 15 amino acids. The chain's CDR3 is CASSTIGLASYEQYF. CDR3 coding DNA: TGTGCCAGCAGCACGATTGGACTAGCGTCCTACGAGCAGTACTTC.

This clone came up a few times. The chain links TRBV12-3 or TRBV12-4 to TRBJ1-3, with D hard to call. There are 11 residues in the CDR3. Between the trimmed V and J ends, which lost 8 bases and 0 bases, there was a span of 2 bases. CDR3 protein: CASGSGNTIYF. The DNA for the CDR3 is TGTGCCAGCGGCTCTGGAAACACCATATATTTT.

The chain uses TRBV28 and TRBJ2-7; TRBD2 aligns across 8 bases. Germline V gene data show CDR1 as MDHEN and CDR2 as SYDVKM. Germline trimming cut 6 bases from V and 3 bases from J; bases unmatched to any gene: 7. The CDR3 is made up of 14 amino acids. CDR3 region: CASRDTSGNYEQYF. The CDR3 DNA follows: TGTGCCAGCAGGGATACTAGCGGTAACTACGAGCAGTACTTC.

This clone was counted once. The rearrangement joins TRBV4-2 to TRBJ2-3; 9 nucleotides match TRBD2. The V gene's germline CDR1 is LGHNA and CDR2 YNFKEQ. V lost 1 base to trimming and J lost 2 bases; unmatched junction nucleotides: 13. The CDR3 loop spans 19 amino acids. The CDR3 is CASSQGGGVAGENTDTQYF. Here the CDR3 DNA reads TGTGCCAGCAGCCAAGGGGGTGGGGTAGCGGGAGAGAACACAGATACGCAGTATTTT.

The V call is TRBV5-4, the J call TRBJ2-5; 14 nucleotides match TRBD2. Germline CDR1 SGHNT, CDR2 YYREEE (reference sequence). Germline trimming cut 3 bases from V and 8 bases from J; bases unmatched to any gene: 6. The CDR3 contains 15 residues. The CDR3 region is CASSSAGTSGRTQYF. In DNA, the CDR3 is TGTGCCAGCAGCTCGGCCGGGACTAGCGGGAGAACCCAGTACTTC.

This chain uses TRBV7-5 with TRBJ2-1. TRBV7-5 is annotated as a pseudogene. The CDR3 extends over 17 amino acids. Here the CDR3 DNA reads TGTGCCAGAAGTCCTCCGGGACGGGGGCGGACCTACAATGAGCAGTTCTTC. Translated: CARSPPGRGRTYNEQFF.

The chain joins TRBV5-1 to TRBJ2-7, with no clear D. Germline V gives CDR1 SGHRS, CDR2 YFSETQ. The V end lost 4 bases, the J end lost 3 bases, and 8 bases lay between the germline ends. The CDR3 is 12 amino acids. In DNA form, the CDR3 reads TGCGCCAGCAGCCCCGAAGGCTACGAGCAGTACTTC. Translation gives CASSPEGYEQYF.